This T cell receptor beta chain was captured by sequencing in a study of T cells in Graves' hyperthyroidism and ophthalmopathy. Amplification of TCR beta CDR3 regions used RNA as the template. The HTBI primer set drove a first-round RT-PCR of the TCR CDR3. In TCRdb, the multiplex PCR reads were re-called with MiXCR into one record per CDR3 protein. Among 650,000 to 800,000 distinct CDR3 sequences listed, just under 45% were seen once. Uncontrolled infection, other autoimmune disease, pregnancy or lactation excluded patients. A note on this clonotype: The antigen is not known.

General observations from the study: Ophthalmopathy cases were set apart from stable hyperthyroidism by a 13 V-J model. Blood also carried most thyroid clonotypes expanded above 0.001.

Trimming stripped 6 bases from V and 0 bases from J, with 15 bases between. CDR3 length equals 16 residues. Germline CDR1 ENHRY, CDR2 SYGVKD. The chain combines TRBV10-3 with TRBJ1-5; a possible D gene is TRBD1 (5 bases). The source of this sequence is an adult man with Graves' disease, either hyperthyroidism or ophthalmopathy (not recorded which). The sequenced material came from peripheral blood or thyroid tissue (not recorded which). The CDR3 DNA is TGTGCCATCAGCTTGGGGGGAATTGGTAGCAATCAGCCCCAGCATTTT. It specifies CAISLGGIGSNQPQHF.